The rows below give T cell receptor beta chains drawn from one sample of a study of T cell repertoires in cytomegalovirus infection. A single record per CDR3 protein comes from TCRdb applying MiXCR to the reads. Among 450,000 to 600,000 distinct CDR3 sequences listed, roughly 34% were seen once. Their cognate antigens are unknown. The material sequenced was cultured PBMCs, taken from culture after CMV antigen stimulation. All receptors come from a human donor in good health (CMV status not recorded). Some clones in this sample may be carry-over from other donors' samples. CDR3s include the opening cysteine and the closing phenylalanine or tryptophan.

V gene	J gene	CDR3 protein
TRBV7-2	TRBJ2-7	CASSLTGSVYEQYF
TRBV9	TRBJ2-3	CASSGVTDTQYF
TRBV4-1	TRBJ2-2	CASSQEYSNTGELFF
TRBV28	TRBJ2-5	CASSPAGLAGGGKTQYF
TRBV4-1	TRBJ2-1	CASSQVTSGPLNEQFF
TRBV12-3/TRBV12-4	TRBJ2-1	CASSLAIGATYNEQFF
TRBV28	TRBJ2-2	CASNGDPNTGELFF
TRBV7-3	TRBJ2-1	CASSFAHGNEQFF
TRBV14	TRBJ2-5	CASSHIHLVASETQYF
TRBV19	TRBJ2-1	CASSIDRGGANEQFF
TRBV11-3	TRBJ2-3	CASSLLGPPGADTQYF
TRBV2	TRBJ1-1	CASTRVNTEAFF
TRBV4-2	TRBJ1-4	CASSQVVGPNEKLFF
TRBV19	TRBJ2-2	CASSTQEFTGELFF
TRBV5-6	TRBJ2-1	CASSGLAGGIKAYNEQFF
TRBV6-2/TRBV6-3	TRBJ2-2	CASYRTSSRTGELFF
TRBV11-2	TRBJ2-1	CASSLDHPPDYRNFSHNEQFF
TRBV7-2	TRBJ2-7	CASSFFPPSTASGQYF
TRBV12-3/TRBV12-4	TRBJ1-2	CASKSQGNYGYTF
TRBV7-2	TRBJ1-3	CASSTRSGSGNTIYF
TRBV7-2	TRBJ2-7	CASSLAGAAAEQYF
TRBV20-1	TRBJ2-2	CSASPRGSLNTGELFF
TRBV7-2	TRBJ1-2	CASSSTGGAYYGYTF
TRBV6-1	TRBJ2-1	CASSYSASGYNEQFF
TRBV19	TRBJ2-5	CASSISRAETQYF
TRBV7-2	TRBJ2-1	CASSLGLLREQFF
TRBV19	TRBJ1-5	CASTPYSGSNQPQHF
TRBV10-3	TRBJ2-3	CAISQGRGTDTQYF
TRBV12-3/TRBV12-4	TRBJ2-2	CASRGLANTGELFF
TRBV25-1	TRBJ2-5	CASSESGTPQETQYF
TRBV19	TRBJ1-1	CASSPRLLHEAFF
TRBV7-2	TRBJ2-1	CASSLWTSGIRYNEQFF
TRBV7-9	TRBJ1-1	CASSLAIVSEAFF
TRBV5-4	TRBJ2-1	CASSLEPDSYEQFF
TRBV24-1	TRBJ2-1	CATSDAGLSSYNEQFF
TRBV4-1	TRBJ1-2	CASSQGEGLRPYTF
TRBV7-2	TRBJ1-2	CASSSNPSQGASYGYTF
TRBV11-3	TRBJ2-1	CASSARGINNEQFF